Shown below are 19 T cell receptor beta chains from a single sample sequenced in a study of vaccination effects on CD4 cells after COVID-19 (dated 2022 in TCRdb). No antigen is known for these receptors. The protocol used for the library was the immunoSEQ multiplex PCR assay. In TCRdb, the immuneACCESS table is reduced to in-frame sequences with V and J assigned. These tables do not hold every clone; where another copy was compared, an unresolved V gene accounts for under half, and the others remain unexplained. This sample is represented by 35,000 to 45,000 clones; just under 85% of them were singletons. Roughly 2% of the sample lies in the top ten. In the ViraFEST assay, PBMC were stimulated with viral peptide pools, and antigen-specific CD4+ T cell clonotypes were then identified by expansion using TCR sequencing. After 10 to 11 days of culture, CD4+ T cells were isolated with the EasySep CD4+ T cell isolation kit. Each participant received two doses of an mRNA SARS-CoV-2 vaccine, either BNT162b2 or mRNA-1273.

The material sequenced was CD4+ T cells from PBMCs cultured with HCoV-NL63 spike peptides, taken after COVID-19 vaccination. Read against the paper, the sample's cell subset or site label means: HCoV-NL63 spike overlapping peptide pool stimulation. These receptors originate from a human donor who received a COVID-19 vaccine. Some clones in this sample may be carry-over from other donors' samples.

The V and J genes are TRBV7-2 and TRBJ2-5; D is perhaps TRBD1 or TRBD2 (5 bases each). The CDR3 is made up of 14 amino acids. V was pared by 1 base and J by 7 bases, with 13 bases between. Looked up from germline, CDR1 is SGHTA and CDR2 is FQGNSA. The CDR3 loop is CASSLGGTVRTQYF. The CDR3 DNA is TGTGCCAGCAGCTTAGGTGGGACCGTAAGGACCCAGTACTTC.

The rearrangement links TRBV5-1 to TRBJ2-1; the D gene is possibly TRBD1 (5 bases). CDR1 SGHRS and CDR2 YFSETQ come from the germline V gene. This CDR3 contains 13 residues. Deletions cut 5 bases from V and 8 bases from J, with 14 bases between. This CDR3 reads CASSAGISDEQFF. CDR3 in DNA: TGCGCCAGCAGTGCAGGGATCAGCGATGAGCAGTTCTTC.

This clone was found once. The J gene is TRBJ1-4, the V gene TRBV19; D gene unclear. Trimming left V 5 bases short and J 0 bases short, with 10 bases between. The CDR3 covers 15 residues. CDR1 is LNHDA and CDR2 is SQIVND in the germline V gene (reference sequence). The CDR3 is CASSPQWATNEKLFF. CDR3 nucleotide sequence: TGTGCCAGTAGTCCCCAGTGGGCAACTAATGAAAAACTGTTTTTT.

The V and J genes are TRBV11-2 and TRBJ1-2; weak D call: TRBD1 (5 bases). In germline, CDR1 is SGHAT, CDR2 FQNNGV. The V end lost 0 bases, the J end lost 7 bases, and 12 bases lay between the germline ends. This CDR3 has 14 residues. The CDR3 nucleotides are TGTGCCAGCAGCTTAGATCTGACAGTAGGTGGCTACACCTTC. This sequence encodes CASSLDLTVGGYTF. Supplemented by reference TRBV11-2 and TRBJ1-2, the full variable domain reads EAGVAQSPRYKIIEKRQSVAFWCNPISGHATLYWYQQILGQGPKLLIQFQNNGVVDDSQLPKDRFSAERLKGVDSTLKIQPAKLEDSAVYLCASSLDLTVGGYTFGSGTRLTVV.

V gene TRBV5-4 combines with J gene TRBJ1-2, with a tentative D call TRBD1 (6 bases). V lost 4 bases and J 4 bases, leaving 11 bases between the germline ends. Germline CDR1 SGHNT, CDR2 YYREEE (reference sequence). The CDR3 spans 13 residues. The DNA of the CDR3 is TGTGCCAGCAGCCTGACGGACAGCTATGGCTACACCTTC. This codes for CASSLTDSYGYTF.

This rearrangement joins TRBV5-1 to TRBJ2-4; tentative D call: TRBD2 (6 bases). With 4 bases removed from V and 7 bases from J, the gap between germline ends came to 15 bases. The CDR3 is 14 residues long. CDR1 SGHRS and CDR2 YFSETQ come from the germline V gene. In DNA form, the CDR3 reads TGCGCCAGCAGCGACCCTGGACGGGAGAACATTCAGTACTTC. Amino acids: CASSDPGRENIQYF.

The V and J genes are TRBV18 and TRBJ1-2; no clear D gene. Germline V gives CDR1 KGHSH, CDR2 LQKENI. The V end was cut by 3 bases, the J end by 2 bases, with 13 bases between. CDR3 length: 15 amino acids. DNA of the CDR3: TGTGCCAGCTCACCCTCGGGAGGAGGGAACTATGGCTACACCTTC. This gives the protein CASSPSGGGNYGYTF.

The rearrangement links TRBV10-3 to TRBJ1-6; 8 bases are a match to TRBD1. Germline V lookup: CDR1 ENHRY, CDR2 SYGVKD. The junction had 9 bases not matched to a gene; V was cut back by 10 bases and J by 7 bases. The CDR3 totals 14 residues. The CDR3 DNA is TGTGCCAGCGATGGACAGGGTCGAAATTCACCCCTCCACTTT. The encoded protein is CASDGQGRNSPLHF.

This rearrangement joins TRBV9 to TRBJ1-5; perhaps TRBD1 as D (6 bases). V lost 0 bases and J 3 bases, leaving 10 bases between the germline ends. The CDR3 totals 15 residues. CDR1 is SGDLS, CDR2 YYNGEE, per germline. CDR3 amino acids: CASSVGRQDNQPQHF. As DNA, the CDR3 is TGTGCCAGCAGCGTAGGGAGACAGGACAATCAGCCCCAGCATTTT.

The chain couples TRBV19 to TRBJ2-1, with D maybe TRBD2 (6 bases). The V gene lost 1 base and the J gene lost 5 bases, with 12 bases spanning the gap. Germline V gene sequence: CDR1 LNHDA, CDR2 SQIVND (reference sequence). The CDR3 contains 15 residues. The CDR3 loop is CASSIGRDWNNEQFF. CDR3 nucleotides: TGTGCCAGTAGTATAGGACGGGACTGGAACAATGAGCAGTTCTTC.

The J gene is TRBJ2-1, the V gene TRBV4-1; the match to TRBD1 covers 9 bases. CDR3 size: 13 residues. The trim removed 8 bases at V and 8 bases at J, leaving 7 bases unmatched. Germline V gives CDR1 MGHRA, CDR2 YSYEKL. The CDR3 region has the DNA TGCGCCAGCCGCGGACACAGGGGGCATGAGCAGTTCTTC. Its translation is CASRGHRGHEQFF.

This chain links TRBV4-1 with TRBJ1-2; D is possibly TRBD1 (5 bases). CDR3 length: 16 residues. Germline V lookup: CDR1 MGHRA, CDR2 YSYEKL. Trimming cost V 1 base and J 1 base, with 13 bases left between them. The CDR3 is CASSQAGGGSNYGYTF. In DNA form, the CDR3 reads TGCGCCAGCAGCCAAGCTGGGGGGGGGAGTAACTATGGCTACACCTTC.

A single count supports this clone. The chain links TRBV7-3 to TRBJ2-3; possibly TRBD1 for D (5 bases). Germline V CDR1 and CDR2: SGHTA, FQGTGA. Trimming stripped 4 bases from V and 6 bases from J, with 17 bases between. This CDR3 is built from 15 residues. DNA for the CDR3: TGTGCCAGCAGCTCCCAGGGATCCGTTGCGGATACGCAGTATTTT. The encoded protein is CASSSQGSVADTQYF.

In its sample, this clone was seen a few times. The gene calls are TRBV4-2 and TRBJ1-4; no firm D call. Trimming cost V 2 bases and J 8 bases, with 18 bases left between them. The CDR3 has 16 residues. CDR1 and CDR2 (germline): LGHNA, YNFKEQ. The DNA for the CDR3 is TGTGCCAGCAGCCAAAAGACGGACGGAGGAAGGGAAAAACTGTTTTTT. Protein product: CASSQKTDGGREKLFF.

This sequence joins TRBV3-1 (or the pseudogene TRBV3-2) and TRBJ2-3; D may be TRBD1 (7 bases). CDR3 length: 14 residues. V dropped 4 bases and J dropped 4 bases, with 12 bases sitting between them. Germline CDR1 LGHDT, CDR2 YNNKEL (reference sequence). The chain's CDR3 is CASSRTGEADTQYF. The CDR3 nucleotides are TGTGCCAGCAGCCGAACAGGGGAGGCAGATACGCAGTATTTT.

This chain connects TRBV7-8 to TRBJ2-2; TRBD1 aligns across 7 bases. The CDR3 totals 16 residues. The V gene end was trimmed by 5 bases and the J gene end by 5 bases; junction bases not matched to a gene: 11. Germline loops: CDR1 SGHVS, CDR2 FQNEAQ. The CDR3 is CASSREGAVGTGELFF. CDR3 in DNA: TGTGCCAGCAGCCGAGAGGGGGCGGTAGGGACCGGGGAGCTGTTTTTT.

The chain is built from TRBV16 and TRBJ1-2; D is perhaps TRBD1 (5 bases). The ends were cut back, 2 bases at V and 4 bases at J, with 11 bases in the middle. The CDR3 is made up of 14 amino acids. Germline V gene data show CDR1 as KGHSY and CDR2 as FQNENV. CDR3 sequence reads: CASSQGGRIYGYTF. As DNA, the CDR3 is TGTGCCAGCAGCCAAGGGGGACGGATCTATGGCTACACCTTC.

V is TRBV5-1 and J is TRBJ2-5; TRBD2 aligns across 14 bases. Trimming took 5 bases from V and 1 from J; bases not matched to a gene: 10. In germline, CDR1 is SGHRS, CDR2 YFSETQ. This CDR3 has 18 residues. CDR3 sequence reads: CASSPRLAGGPPQETQYF. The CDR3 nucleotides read TGCGCCAGCAGTCCACGACTAGCGGGGGGGCCCCCCCAAGAGACCCAGTACTTC.

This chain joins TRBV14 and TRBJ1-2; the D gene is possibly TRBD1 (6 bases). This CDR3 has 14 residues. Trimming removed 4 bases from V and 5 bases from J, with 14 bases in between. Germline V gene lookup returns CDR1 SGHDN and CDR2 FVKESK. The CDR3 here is CASSRGGRGYGYTF. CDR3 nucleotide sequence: TGTGCCAGCAGCCGGGGGGGGCGTGGGTATGGCTACACCTTC.